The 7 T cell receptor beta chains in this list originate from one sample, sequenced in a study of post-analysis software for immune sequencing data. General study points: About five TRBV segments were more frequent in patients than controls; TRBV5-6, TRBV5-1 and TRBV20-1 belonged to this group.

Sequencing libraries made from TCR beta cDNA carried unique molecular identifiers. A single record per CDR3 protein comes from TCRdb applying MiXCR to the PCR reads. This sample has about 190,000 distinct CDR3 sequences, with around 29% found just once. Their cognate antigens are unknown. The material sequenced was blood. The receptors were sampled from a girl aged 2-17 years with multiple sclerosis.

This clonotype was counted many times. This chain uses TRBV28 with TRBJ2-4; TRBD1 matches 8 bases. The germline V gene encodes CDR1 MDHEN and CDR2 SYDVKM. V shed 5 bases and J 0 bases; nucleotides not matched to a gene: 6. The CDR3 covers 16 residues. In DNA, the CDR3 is TGTGCCAGCAGTCCAGGGACAGGAATAGCCAAAAACATTCAGTACTTC. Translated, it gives CASSPGTGIAKNIQYF.

The CDR3 is CASNSGQGAGNQPQHF. CDR3 sequence (DNA): TGTGCCAGCAACTCGGGACAGGGGGCTGGTAATCAGCCCCAGCATTTT. The rearrangement links TRBV7-8 to TRBJ1-5, with 12 bases that match TRBD1. This CDR3 contains 16 residues. Germline CDR1 and CDR2: SGHVS and FQNEAQ. Trimming took 7 bases from V and 4 from J; bases not matched to a gene: 8.

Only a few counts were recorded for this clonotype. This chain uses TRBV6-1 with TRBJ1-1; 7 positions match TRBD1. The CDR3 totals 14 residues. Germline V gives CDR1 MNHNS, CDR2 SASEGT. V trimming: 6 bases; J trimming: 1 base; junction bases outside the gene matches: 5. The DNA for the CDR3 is TGTGCCAGCAGACCTTCAGGGGGGAACACTGAAGCTTTCTTT. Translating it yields CASRPSGGNTEAFF.

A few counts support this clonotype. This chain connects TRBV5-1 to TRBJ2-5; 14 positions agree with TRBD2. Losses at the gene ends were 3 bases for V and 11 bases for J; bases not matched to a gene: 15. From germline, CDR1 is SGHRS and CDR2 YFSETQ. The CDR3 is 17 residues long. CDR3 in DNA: TGCGCCAGCAGCTCACTCCCCGGGACTAGCGGGGGACTGGAGCAGTACTTC. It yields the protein CASSSLPGTSGGLEQYF.

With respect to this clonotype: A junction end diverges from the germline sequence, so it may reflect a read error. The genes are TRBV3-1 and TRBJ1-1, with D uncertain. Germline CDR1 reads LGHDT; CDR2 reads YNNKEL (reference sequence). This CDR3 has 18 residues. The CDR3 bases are TGTGCCAGCAGCCAAGTCCTAGGTGGTTTCGTCGGGCACACTGGAGCTTTCTTT. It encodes CASSQVLGGFVGHTGAFF.

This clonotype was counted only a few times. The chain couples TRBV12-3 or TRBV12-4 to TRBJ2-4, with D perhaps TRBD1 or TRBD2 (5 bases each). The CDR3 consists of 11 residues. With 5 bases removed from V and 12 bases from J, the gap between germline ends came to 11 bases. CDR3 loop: CASSGADTQYF. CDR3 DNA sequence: TGTGCCAGCAGTGGAGCGGACACTCAGTACTTC.

CDR3 coding DNA: TGTGCCAGCAGACGCTCCGGGGAGCTGTTTTTT. This translates into CASRRSGELFF. The gene calls are TRBV6-1 and TRBJ2-2; D not resolved. The ends were cut back, 6 bases at V and 6 bases at J, with 5 bases in the middle. Germline assignment: CDR1 MNHNS and CDR2 SASEGT. The CDR3 has 11 amino acids.